This TCR beta chain was observed in a study of T cells in Graves' hyperthyroidism and ophthalmopathy. In its sample, this clonotype was seen a few times. Its specificity is unknown. The V gene end was trimmed by 7 bases and the J gene end by 6 bases; junction bases not matched to a gene: 10. This CDR3 spans 17 amino acids. Germline lookup yields CDR1 LNHDA and CDR2 SQIVND (reference sequence). Ophthalmopathy patients showed a Clinical Activity Score of at least 3, NOSPECS grade of at least 4 and duration under 3 months. Broader study findings: A 13 V-J signature model discriminated ophthalmopathy versus stable hyperthyroidism.

The TCR beta CDR3 regions underwent amplification using RNA transcripts as the source. A set of HTBI primers served as the primers for a first-round RT-PCR of the TCR CDR3. Each CDR3 protein is one row after TCRdb ran MiXCR on the multiplex PCR reads. The data hold some 320,000 distinct CDR3 sequences, with around 15% observed a single time. Sequenced: blood. J is TRBJ2-2 and V is TRBV19; 14 positions match TRBD2. The receptor was isolated from a woman between 40 and 50 years old with Graves' ophthalmopathy. The CDR3 region has the DNA TGTGCCAGTACGACGACTAGCGGGAGGGCCGGGGCCGGGGAGCTGTTTTTT. It is translated as CASTTTSGRAGAGELFF.